Reported below is one TCR beta chain. J gave up 4 bases and V 6 bases, and 4 bases lay outside the gene matches. The germline CDR1 and CDR2 sequences are LGHNT and FRNRAP. The CDR3 covers 14 residues. The entry originates in a study of shared clonotypes between healthy human individuals. Every one of the donors was a Caucasian adult that lived in Nashville, Tennessee. Under the authors' procedure: As immunoSEQ supplied junction-only sequences (without quality scores), filtering differed. Libraries were prepared by immunoSEQ multiplex PCR; TCRdb keeps only in-frame clonotypes and omits some of them. That table is the source of V, J and clone size, and D and trimming were worked out from the DNA. Among about 2.3 million clones listed, about 90% were seen once.

The sequence derives from a man in his late teens or twenties in good health. Some clones in this sample may be carry-over from other donors' samples. Sequenced input: naive CD4+ T cells from PBMCs. As to subset: CD45RA+ positively selected. The J gene is TRBJ2-3, the V gene TRBV12-5, with 10 bases aligning to TRBD2. The CDR3 nucleotides are TGTGCTAGTGGCGCTAGCGGGAGCGCAGATACGCAGTATTTT. Its protein is CASGASGSADTQYF.